Included here is one T cell receptor (beta chain) sequence, with context. A second PCR, run for roughly 7 to 12 cycles, used a sample-barcoded 5' primer plus a J-beta primer mix. Using its own MiXCR run on the 5' RACE reads, TCRdb lists one record per CDR3 protein. The sample consists of approximately 760,000 distinct CDR3 sequences, 20% to 25% of them appearing once. V shed 3 bases and J 2 bases; nucleotides not matched to a gene: 4. The CDR3 consists of 15 residues. The germline V gene encodes CDR1 ENHRY and CDR2 SYGVKD. This sample was taken from a study of blood T cells in healthy people across ages. In addition, the sample was reused for a study of T cells of mothers and their children.

Sequencing used blood. The source is a boy younger than 18 in good health. The chain recombines TRBV10-3 with TRBJ2-1; 7 nucleotides match TRBD1. The CDR3 DNA is TGTGCCATCAGTGATGGGGACAGAACCTACAATGAGCAGTTCTTC. Translation gives CAISDGDRTYNEQFF.